The present T cell receptor beta chain was sequenced within a study of CXCR3-negative and CXCR3-positive naive CD8 T cells. The length of the CDR3 is 16 residues. Germline lookup yields CDR1 SGHTA and CDR2 FQGNSA. The TRB libraries of cDNA were built by UMI-labeled 5' RACE. TCRdb reprocessed the 5' RACE reads and reports one entry per CDR3 protein, with no DNA. Across 46,000 or so distinct CDR3 sequences, the top ten clones capture around 1.5% of the sample. Material: naive CXCR3- CD8+ T cells from blood. The subset here: CD45RO-CCR7+CD27+CD95- naive CD8+ T cells lacking CXCR3 (TNR3-). The clonotype originates from a human donor in good health. Some clones in this sample may be carry-over from other donors' samples. This chain connects TRBV7-2 to TRBJ2-1; TCRdb's assignment of TRBD1 cannot be checked, as there is no DNA. CDR3 residues: CASSLVGGRSGNEQFF.